This entry lists 32 T cell receptor beta chains sequenced from one sample in a study of PD-L1 blockade in urothelial cancer. Assay used: immunoSEQ multiplex PCR; TCRdb lists only in-frame clones, some missing. Found here are some 42,000 clones, roughly four fifths of them singletons; the top ten hold approximately 2.9%. Sequencing was performed on PBMCs, taken around atezolizumab (anti-PD-L1) treatment. These TCRs come from a man in his sixties or seventies with urothelial cancer.

The chain uses TRBV7-9 and TRBJ1-2; D unclear. Between the trimmed V and J ends, which lost 0 bases and 6 bases, there was a span of 8 bases. The CDR3 loop spans 13 amino acids. CDR1 SEHNR and CDR2 FQNEAQ come from the germline V gene (reference sequence). CDR3 residues: CASSLALSDGYTF. CDR3 DNA sequence: TGTGCCAGCAGCTTAGCCCTTTCGGATGGCTACACCTTC. Full variable domain (remainder filled in from reference TRBV7-9 and TRBJ1-2): DTGVSQNPRHKITKRGQNVTFRCDPISEHNRLYWYRQTLGQGPEFLTYFQNEAQLEKSRLLSDRFSAERPKGSFSTLEIQRTEQGDSAMYLCASSLALSDGYTFGSGTRLTVV.

The chain combines TRBV18 with TRBJ2-1; 14 bases fit TRBD2. V lost 3 bases, J lost 8 bases, and 9 bases stayed unmatched. CDR3 size: 17 residues. CDR1 KGHSH and CDR2 LQKENI come from the germline V gene. Here the CDR3 reads CASSPRGTSGRGDEQFF. In DNA, the CDR3 is TGTGCCAGCTCACCCCGGGGGACTAGCGGGAGAGGAGATGAGCAGTTCTTC.

The chain couples TRBV11-3 to TRBJ2-3, with 7 nucleotides matching TRBD2. The CDR3 consists of 15 residues. Trimming cost V 5 bases and J 0 bases; bases outside gene matches: 5. CDR1 is SGHNT and CDR2 is YENEEA in the germline V gene. CDR3 in DNA: TGTGCCAGCAGCCCAGGGACTACGAGCACAGATACGCAGTATTTT. Amino acids: CASSPGTTSTDTQYF.

The chain couples TRBV19 to TRBJ1-1; D call uncertain. This CDR3 spans 14 amino acids. The germline gives CDR1 LNHDA, CDR2 SQIVND (reference sequence). V lost 2 bases, J lost 2 bases, and 9 bases lay in between. CDR3 nucleotides: TGTGCCAGTAGTATATCTGACACCAACACTGAAGCTTTCTTT. Translating it yields CASSISDTNTEAFF. The variable domain in full, completed from reference TRBV19 and TRBJ1-1, reads DGGITQSPKYLFRKEGQNVTLSCEQNLNHDAMYWYRQDPGQGLRLIYYSQIVNDFQKGDIAEGYSVSREKKESFPLTVTSAQKNPTAFYLCASSISDTNTEAFFGQGTRLTVV.

The CDR3 is CASSTGMREQFF. In nucleotides, the CDR3 is TGTGCCAGCTCCACAGGGATGCGCGAGCAGTTCTTC. The genes are TRBV16 and TRBJ2-1; tentative D call: TRBD1 (6 bases). Deletions cut 8 bases from V and 10 bases from J, with 15 bases between. The CDR3 has 12 amino acids. Germline loops: CDR1 KGHSY, CDR2 FQNENV. Complete variable domain (other parts from reference TRBV16 and TRBJ2-1): GEEVAQTPKHLVRGEGQKAKLYCAPIKGHSYVFWYQQVLKNEFKFLISFQNENVFDETGMPKERFSAKCLPNSPCSLEIQATKLEDSAVYFCASSTGMREQFFGPGTRLTVL.

There are a few counts of this clone. The chain has TRBV7-2 and TRBJ1-3; weak D call: TRBD1 (6 bases). The V gene lost 2 bases and the J gene lost 1 base, with 9 bases spanning the gap. Germline lookup yields CDR1 SGHTA and CDR2 FQGNSA. This CDR3 region has 15 residues. CDR3 bases: TGTGCCAGCAGCTTAAGGGGGGGTTCTGGAAACACCATATATTTT. Amino acids: CASSLRGGSGNTIYF.

The chain employs TRBV30 and TRBJ1-4, with unresolved D. V was pared by 3 bases and J by 6 bases, with 14 bases between. Per the germline V gene, CDR1 is GTSNPN and CDR2 is SVGIG (reference sequence). The CDR3 totals 14 residues. The CDR3 loop is CAWSRDERDEKLFF. The CDR3, as DNA: TGTGCCTGGAGCCGGGATGAGAGGGATGAAAAACTGTTTTTT.

The chain has TRBV6-7 and TRBJ1-1; TRBD1 might be the D (5 bases). TRBV6-7 is marked as an open reading frame, function uncertain. This CDR3 is built from 14 residues. Trimming cost V 2 bases and J 6 bases, with 13 bases left between them. The CDR3 sequence: CASSYVDRGSEAFF. Here the CDR3 DNA reads TGTGCCAGCAGTTACGTAGACAGAGGATCTGAAGCTTTCTTT.

V is TRBV5-6 and J is TRBJ2-5; 10 bases line up with TRBD1. The CDR3 sequence is 14 residues long. Trimming removed 5 bases from V and 0 bases from J; junction bases left unmatched: 1. Looked up from germline, CDR1 is SGHDT and CDR2 is YYEEEE. The CDR3 DNA is TGTGCCAGCAGGGGACAGGGGCACCAAGAGACCCAGTACTTC. Amino acids: CASRGQGHQETQYF. Filled out from reference TRBV5-6 and TRBJ2-5, the complete variable domain reads DAGVTQSPTHLIKTRGQQVTLRCSPKSGHDTVSWYQQALGQGPQFIFQYYEEEERQRGNFPDRFSGHQFPNYSSELNVNALLLGDSALYLCASRGQGHQETQYFGPGTRLLVL.

This clone has just a few counts. The gene calls are TRBV7-9 and TRBJ2-6; D remains ambiguous. Looked up from germline, CDR1 is SEHNR and CDR2 is FQNEAQ (reference sequence). The CDR3 covers 12 residues. The V gene lost 8 bases and the J gene lost 2 bases, with 4 bases spanning the gap. CDR3 in amino acids: CASSTGANVLTF. CDR3 DNA sequence: TGTGCCAGCTCAACTGGGGCCAACGTCCTGACTTTC.

This clone was observed a few times. V is TRBV11-2 and J is TRBJ2-3; D gene ambiguous. The CDR3 has 14 amino acids. CDR1 and CDR2 from the germline V gene are SGHAT and FQNNGV. The V end lost 0 bases, the J end lost 1 base, and 5 bases lay between the germline ends. CDR3 protein: CASSLDLGTDTQYF. The CDR3, as DNA: TGTGCCAGCAGCTTAGATCTTGGCACAGATACGCAGTATTTT. The variable domain in full, with the rest retrieved from reference TRBV11-2 and TRBJ2-3, is EAGVAQSPRYKIIEKRQSVAFWCNPISGHATLYWYQQILGQGPKLLIQFQNNGVVDDSQLPKDRFSAERLKGVDSTLKIQPAKLEDSAVYLCASSLDLGTDTQYFGPGTRLTVL.

This clone showed up just a few times. The rearrangement links TRBV18 to TRBJ1-2, with D uncertain. Trimming removed 6 bases from V and 2 bases from J, with 13 bases in between. Germline CDR1 and CDR2: KGHSH and LQKENI. The CDR3 contains 14 residues. The CDR3 protein is CASSQEGRNYGYTF. The CDR3 DNA sequence: TGTGCCAGCTCCCAGGAGGGCCGCAACTATGGCTACACCTTC.

The chain employs TRBV19 and TRBJ2-7; D is undetermined. The V gene lost 6 bases and the J gene lost 0 bases, with 12 bases spanning the gap. Looked up from germline, CDR1 is LNHDA and CDR2 is SQIVND (reference sequence). CDR3 length: 14 amino acids. The CDR3 loop is CASRSWSSSYEQYF. The CDR3 bases are TGTGCCAGTAGGTCCTGGAGTAGCTCCTACGAGCAGTACTTC. The full variable domain, in which reference TRBV19 and TRBJ2-7 provide the parts outside the CDR3, is DGGITQSPKYLFRKEGQNVTLSCEQNLNHDAMYWYRQDPGQGLRLIYYSQIVNDFQKGDIAEGYSVSREKKESFPLTVTSAQKNPTAFYLCASRSWSSSYEQYFGPGTRLTVT.

The V call is TRBV19, the J call TRBJ1-5; the D gene is possibly TRBD1 (6 bases). Germline CDR1 is LNHDA and CDR2 is SQIVND (reference sequence). The CDR3 consists of 15 residues. The germline V and J ends were trimmed by 0 bases and 3 bases, with 9 bases remaining between them. The DNA for the CDR3 is TGTGCCAGTAGTATAGATCGGACAGCCAATCAGCCCCAGCATTTT. Translated: CASSIDRTANQPQHF.

The chain employs TRBV18 and TRBJ2-2; D is uncertain. V shed 3 bases and J shed 3 bases, with 8 bases lying between them. CDR3 length: 14 residues. Germline V lookup: CDR1 KGHSH, CDR2 LQKENI. The CDR3 DNA reads as TGTGCCAGCTCACCCATTTCGGACACCGGGGAGCTGTTTTTT. Encoded protein: CASSPISDTGELFF.

This chain links TRBV29-1 with TRBJ2-4; D not resolved. CDR1 SQVTM and CDR2 ANQGSEA come from the germline V gene. V shed 4 bases and J shed 2 bases, with 6 bases lying between them. The CDR3 runs 12 residues. The CDR3 coding sequence is TGCAGCGTTGTGGGCTCCAAAAACATTCAGTACTTC. Translated: CSVVGSKNIQYF.

This chain joins TRBV28 and TRBJ2-7; D call uncertain. The V gene lost 3 bases and the J gene lost 0 bases, with 12 bases spanning the gap. There are 15 residues in the CDR3. Per the germline V gene, CDR1 is MDHEN and CDR2 is SYDVKM. The CDR3 protein is CASSFRSRLSYEQYF. In DNA, the CDR3 is TGTGCCAGCAGTTTTCGTAGCCGTCTCTCCTACGAGCAGTACTTC. Full variable domain (outside the CDR3, taken from reference TRBV28 and TRBJ2-7): DVKVTQSSRYLVKRTGEKVFLECVQDMDHENMFWYRQDPGLGLRLIYFSYDVKMKEKGDIPEGYSVSREKKERFSLILESASTNQTSMYLCASSFRSRLSYEQYFGPGTRLTVT.

The chain is built from TRBV10-3 and TRBJ1-1; a weak D match, TRBD1 (6 bases). Germline CDR1 reads ENHRY; CDR2 reads SYGVKD. Between the trimmed V and J ends, which lost 10 bases and 0 bases, there was a span of 21 bases. The CDR3 is 16 residues long. The CDR3: CATRSRTDNMNTEAFF. Written as DNA, the CDR3 is TGTGCCACCAGATCCCGGACAGATAATATGAACACTGAAGCTTTCTTT.

The gene calls are TRBV4-3 and TRBJ1-1; D remains ambiguous. Trimming shortened V by 3 bases and J by 2 bases, and 7 bases separated the two germline ends. CDR1 and CDR2 (germline): LGHNA, YSLEER. The CDR3 totals 13 residues. The CDR3 DNA reads TGCGCCAGCAGCCAGAACTTAAACACTGAAGCTTTCTTT. Encoded protein: CASSQNLNTEAFF.

As DNA, the CDR3 is TGTGCCAGCAGTACCGGAGTGGGGGGGTTGACCAAAAACATTCAGTACTTC. Its translation: CASSTGVGGLTKNIQYF. This sequence joins TRBV25-1 and TRBJ2-4; 7 bases fit TRBD2. With 5 bases clipped from V and 2 bases from J, the junction kept 12 bases outside the gene matches. CDR3 length equals 17 residues. CDR1 and CDR2 from the germline V gene are MGHDK and SYGVNS.

V gene TRBV5-5 combines with J gene TRBJ1-2; D unresolved. In germline, CDR1 is SGHKS, CDR2 YYEKEE (reference sequence). The CDR3 covers 13 residues. Trimming took off 4 bases at V and 4 bases at J, with 11 bases between the two ends. CDR3 nucleotide sequence: TGTGCCAGCAGCAGGAGGGAGCTCTATGGCTACACCTTC. Translating gives CASSRRELYGYTF.

The rearrangement links TRBV27 to TRBJ1-1, with TRBD1 as a possible D gene (6 bases). The CDR3 runs to 12 residues. Looked up from germline, CDR1 is MNHEY and CDR2 is SMNVEV (reference sequence). The ends were cut back, 6 bases at V and 9 bases at J, with 14 bases in the middle. CDR3 sequence reads: CASRLQGQQAFF. The CDR3 bases are TGTGCCAGCAGGTTACAGGGTCAGCAAGCTTTCTTT.

V usage is TRBV9 and J usage is TRBJ2-3, with TRBD2 identical over 7 bases. V lost 7 bases and J lost 4; bases outside the gene matches: 9. CDR3 length equals 14 residues. Per the germline V gene, CDR1 is SGDLS and CDR2 is YYNGEE. CDR3 DNA: TGTGCCAGCGGGGGGGGAGTAGCAGCAGATACGCAGTATTTT. Its translation is CASGGGVAADTQYF.

The chain employs TRBV27 and TRBJ1-2; 9 bases match TRBD1. With 5 bases clipped from V and 6 bases from J, the junction kept 16 bases outside the gene matches. This CDR3 has 17 residues. Germline values: CDR1 MNHEY, CDR2 SMNVEV (reference sequence). The CDR3 DNA is TGTGCCAGCAGTCAACTTGGGGACAGGGAAACGATCCATGGCTACACCTTC. Protein product: CASSQLGDRETIHGYTF.

The chain uses TRBV15 and TRBJ1-5, with D unresolved. Trimming pared 5 bases from V and 6 bases from J, leaving 23 bases between. This CDR3 has 17 residues. Germline CDR1 and CDR2: LNHNV and YYDKDF (reference sequence). The DNA of the CDR3 is TGTGCCACCAGCGGCCGGCTTTCGGGAGGGCCTGCTCAGCCCCAGCATTTT. This translates into CATSGRLSGGPAQPQHF.

The chain combines TRBV11-3 with TRBJ2-1; D may be TRBD2 (5 bases). Trimming took off 5 bases at V and 1 base at J, with 15 bases between the two ends. Germline V gene sequence: CDR1 SGHNT, CDR2 YENEEA. The CDR3 sequence is 16 residues long. CDR3 DNA sequence: TGTGCCAGCAGCCAAGGACTCCTCGATTCCTACAATGAGCAGTTCTTC. Its translation is CASSQGLLDSYNEQFF. Full variable domain (outside the CDR3, taken from reference TRBV11-3 and TRBJ2-1): EAGVVQSPRYKIIEKKQPVAFWCNPISGHNTLYWYLQNLGQGPELLIRYENEEAVDDSQLPKDRFSAERLKGVDSTLKIQPAELGDSAVYLCASSQGLLDSYNEQFFGPGTRLTVL.

This clone occurred once. The gene calls are TRBV30 and TRBJ1-1; TRBD1 agrees at 8 bases. The CDR3 consists of 14 residues. V was clipped by 4 bases and J by 2 bases; unmatched bases: 6. Germline CDR1 is GTSNPN and CDR2 is SVGIG (reference sequence). The CDR3 nucleotides are TGTGCCTGGATTCTTACAGGGGGAAACACTGAAGCTTTCTTT. It specifies CAWILTGGNTEAFF.

The chain couples TRBV28 to TRBJ2-5; TRBD1 matches at 7 bases. The CDR3 extends over 15 amino acids. The V gene's germline CDR1 is MDHEN and CDR2 SYDVKM. Trimming at V came to 5 bases and at J to 2 bases, leaving 8 bases not matched to a gene. The CDR3 bases are TGTGCCAGCAGTCTGATGACAGGGTCTCAAGAGACCCAGTACTTC. This encodes CASSLMTGSQETQYF.

The chain couples TRBV6-6 to TRBJ1-1; TRBD1 matches 7 bases. The CDR3 length is 13 residues. With V trimmed by 6 bases and J by 3 bases, 4 bases remained unmatched. The germline V gene encodes CDR1 MNHNY and CDR2 SVGAGI (reference sequence). The CDR3 nucleotides are TGTGCCAGCAGGGTGACAGGGTACACTGAAGCTTTCTTT. This translates into CASRVTGYTEAFF.

The rearrangement joins TRBV27 to TRBJ2-2; a possible D gene is TRBD2 (5 bases). The germline gives CDR1 MNHEY, CDR2 SMNVEV (reference sequence). Trimming stripped 1 base from V and 4 bases from J, with 10 bases between. This CDR3 region has 15 residues. The CDR3 loop is CASSLFEGSTGELFF. CDR3 DNA: TGTGCCAGCAGTTTATTTGAGGGTAGCACCGGGGAGCTGTTTTTT.

V usage is TRBV7-9 and J usage is TRBJ1-1; possible D gene TRBD1, 6 bases. Trimming shortened V by 7 bases and J by 7 bases, and 22 bases separated the two germline ends. This CDR3 spans 15 amino acids. Germline lookup yields CDR1 SEHNR and CDR2 FQNEAQ (reference sequence). CDR3 residues: CASTNPPTGRVEAFF. The CDR3 DNA follows: TGTGCCAGCACCAACCCGCCCACAGGGAGGGTTGAAGCTTTCTTT.

The chain uses TRBV27 and TRBJ2-3; a weak D match, TRBD2 (7 bases). Trimming took off 5 bases at V and 1 base at J, with 16 bases between the two ends. The CDR3 has 16 residues. Per germline, CDR1 MNHEY and CDR2 SMNVEV (reference sequence). CDR3 residues: CASSPRGGEGTDTQYF. The CDR3, as DNA: TGTGCCAGCAGTCCTCGAGGGGGGGAGGGCACAGATACGCAGTATTTT.